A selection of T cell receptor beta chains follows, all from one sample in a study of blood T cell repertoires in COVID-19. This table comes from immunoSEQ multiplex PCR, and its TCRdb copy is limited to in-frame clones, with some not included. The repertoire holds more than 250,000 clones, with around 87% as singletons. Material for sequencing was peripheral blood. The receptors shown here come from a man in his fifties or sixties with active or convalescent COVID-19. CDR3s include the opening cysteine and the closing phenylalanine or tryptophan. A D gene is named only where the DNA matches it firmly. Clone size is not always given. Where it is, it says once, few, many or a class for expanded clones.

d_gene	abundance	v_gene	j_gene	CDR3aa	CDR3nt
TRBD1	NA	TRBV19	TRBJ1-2	CASSASGTGKFNYGYTF	TGTGCCAGTAGTGCATCCGGGACAGGAAAGTTCAACTATGGCTACACCTTC
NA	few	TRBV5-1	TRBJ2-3	CASSLRAAITDTQYF	TGCGCCAGCAGCCTGAGGGCCGCGATCACAGATACGCAGTATTTT
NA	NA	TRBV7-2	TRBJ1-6	CASSSSSYNSPLHF	TGTGCCAGCAGTTCGAGCTCCTATAATTCACCCCTCCACTTT
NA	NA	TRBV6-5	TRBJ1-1	CATESTLRAFF	TGTGCCACCGAGTCCACCCTACGAGCTTTCTTT
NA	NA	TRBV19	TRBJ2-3	CASSIDAGGGDTQYF	TGTGCCAGTAGTATAGATGCCGGCGGTGGGGATACGCAGTATTTT
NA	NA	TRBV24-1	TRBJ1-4	CATSDPGQGNEKLFF	TGTGCCACCAGTGACCCTGGGCAGGGCAATGAAAAACTGTTTTTT
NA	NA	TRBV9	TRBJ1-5	CASSAQPQDQPQHF	TGTGCCAGCAGCGCCCAGCCTCAGGATCAGCCCCAGCATTTT
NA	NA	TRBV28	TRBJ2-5	CASTGVRETQYF	TGTGCCAGCACAGGGGTGAGAGAGACCCAGTACTTC
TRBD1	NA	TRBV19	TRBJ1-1	CASPVRGRLCTEAFF	TGTGCCAGTCCTGTAAGGGGGCGCTTATGCACTGAAGCTTTCTTT
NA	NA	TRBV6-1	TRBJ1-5	CASSEFEGAHQPQHF	TGTGCCAGCAGTGAATTTGAGGGCGCCCATCAGCCCCAGCATTTT
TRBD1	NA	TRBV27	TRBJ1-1	CASSSSGTGGLFTEAFF	TGTGCCAGCAGCTCATCCGGGACAGGGGGTCTGTTCACTGAAGCTTTCTTT
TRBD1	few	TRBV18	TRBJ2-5	CASSPGQGRETQYF	TGTGCCAGCTCACCGGGACAGGGGAGAGAGACCCAGTACTTC
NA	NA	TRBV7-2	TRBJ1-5	CASSRGSSRTQPQHF	TGTGCCAGCAGTCGAGGTAGTAGCAGAACTCAGCCCCAGCATTTT
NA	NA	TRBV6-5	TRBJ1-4	CASSLTSGRELFF	TGTGCCAGCAGTTTGACTAGTGGGAGAGAACTGTTTTTT
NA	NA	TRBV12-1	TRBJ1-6	CASSSPRDRGTPLHF	TGTGCCAGCAGCTCCCCCCGGGACAGGGGTACACCCCTCCACTTT
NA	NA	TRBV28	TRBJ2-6	CASSLPSSGANVLTF	TGTGCCAGCAGTCTACCCTCATCTGGGGCCAACGTCCTGACTTTC
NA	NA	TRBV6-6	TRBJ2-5	CASSYSVAGGPETQYF	TGTGCCAGCAGTTACTCGGTGGCCGGGGGGCCAGAGACCCAGTACTTC
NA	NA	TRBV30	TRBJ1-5	CAWSGSNQPQHF	TGTGCCTGGAGCGGGAGCAATCAGCCCCAGCATTTT
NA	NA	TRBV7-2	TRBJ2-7	CASSLGLQGFYEQYF	TGTGCCAGCAGCTTAGGCCTTCAGGGGTTCTACGAGCAGTACTTC
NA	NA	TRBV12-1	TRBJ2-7	CASLTGVQYF	TGTGCCAGCCTCACAGGGGTGCAGTACTTC
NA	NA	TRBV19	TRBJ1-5	CASTTSPLGSNQPQHF	TGTGCCAGTACCACTAGCCCCTTGGGGAGCAATCAGCCCCAGCATTTT
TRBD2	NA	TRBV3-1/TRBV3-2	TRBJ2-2	CASSQDVREGPFTGELFF	TGTGCCAGCAGCCAAGATGTCCGGGAGGGCCCGTTCACCGGGGAGCTGTTTTTT
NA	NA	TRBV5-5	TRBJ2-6	CASSLDYSGANVLTF	TGTGCCAGCAGCTTGGATTACTCTGGGGCCAACGTCCTGACTTTC
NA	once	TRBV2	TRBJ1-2	CASSQDRTLNYGYTF	TGTGCCAGCAGTCAGGACAGAACGCTTAACTATGGCTACACCTTC
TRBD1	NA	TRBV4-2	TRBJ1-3	CASSQRDRADTIYF	TGTGCCAGCAGCCAACGGGACAGGGCAGACACCATATATTTT
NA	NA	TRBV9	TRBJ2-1	CASSVVSRDEQFF	TGTGCCAGCAGCGTAGTGTCGAGGGATGAGCAGTTCTTC
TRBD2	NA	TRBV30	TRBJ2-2	CAWRGLADTGELFF	TGTGCCTGGAGGGGACTAGCGGACACCGGGGAGCTGTTTTTT
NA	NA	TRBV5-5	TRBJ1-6	CASSLEGDNSPLHF	TGTGCCAGCAGCTTGGAGGGGGATAATTCACCCCTCCACTTT
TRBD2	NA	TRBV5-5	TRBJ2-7	CASSLGLAWEQYF	TGTGCCAGCAGCTTGGGACTAGCGTGGGAGCAGTACTTC
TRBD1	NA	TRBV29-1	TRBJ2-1	CSVEPGQSYNEQFF	TGCAGCGTTGAACCGGGACAGTCGTACAATGAGCAGTTCTTC
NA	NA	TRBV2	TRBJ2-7	CASRTSVGGLSYEQYF	TGTGCCAGCAGGACCTCGGTGGGGGGTTTAAGCTACGAGCAGTACTTC
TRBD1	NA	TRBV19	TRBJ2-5	CASSSTGTETQYF	TGTGCCAGTAGCTCGACAGGGACCGAGACCCAGTACTTC
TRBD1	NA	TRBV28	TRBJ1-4	CASMRDRGLTNEKLFF	TGTGCCAGCATGAGGGACAGGGGGTTAACTAATGAAAAACTGTTTTTT
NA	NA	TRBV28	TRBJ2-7	CASSRGYEQYF	TGTGCCAGCAGCCGCGGCTACGAGCAGTACTTC
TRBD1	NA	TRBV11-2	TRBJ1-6	CASSASGTGRSPLHF	TGTGCCAGCAGCGCCTCCGGGACAGGGAGGTCACCCCTCCACTTT
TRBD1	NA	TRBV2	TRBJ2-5	CASSLMTGPGETQYF	TGTGCCAGCAGTTTAATGACAGGGCCTGGGGAGACCCAGTACTTC
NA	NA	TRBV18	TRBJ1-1	CASSPPGAHSTEAFF	TGTGCCAGCTCACCACCGGGGGCCCATTCTACTGAAGCTTTCTTT
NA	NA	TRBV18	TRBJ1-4	CASSSTVEKLFF	TGTGCCAGCTCCTCCACTGTTGAAAAACTGTTTTTT
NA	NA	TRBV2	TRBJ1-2	CATPDRSLYGYTF	TGTGCCACCCCCGACAGGTCCCTCTATGGCTACACCTTC
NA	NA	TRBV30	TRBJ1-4	CAWSRGEESEKLFF	TGTGCCTGGAGTCGGGGGGAAGAGAGTGAAAAACTGTTTTTT
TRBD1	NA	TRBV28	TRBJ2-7	CASTRTGLSYEQYF	TGTGCCAGCACCAGGACAGGGTTGTCCTACGAGCAGTACTTC
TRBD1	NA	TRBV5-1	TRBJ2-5	CASSSGQGKETQYF	TGCGCCAGCAGCTCTGGACAGGGGAAAGAGACCCAGTACTTC
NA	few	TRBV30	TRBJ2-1	CAWSGDFTPGNEQFF	TGTGCCTGGAGTGGGGACTTCACTCCTGGCAATGAGCAGTTCTTC
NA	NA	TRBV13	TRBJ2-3	CASSPTLGLGSADTQYF	TGTGCCAGCAGCCCCACACTCGGACTGGGGAGTGCAGATACGCAGTATTTT
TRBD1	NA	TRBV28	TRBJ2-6	CASSVPGQGVGANVLTF	TGTGCCAGCAGTGTCCCGGGACAGGGGGTTGGGGCCAACGTCCTGACTTTC
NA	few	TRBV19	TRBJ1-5	CASSIRRTDNQPQHF	TGTGCCAGTAGTATTCGACGGACAGACAATCAGCCCCAGCATTTT
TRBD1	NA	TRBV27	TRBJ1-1	CASSLSLHWGTGVTEAFF	TGTGCCAGCAGTTTATCCTTACACTGGGGGACAGGGGTTACTGAAGCTTTCTTT
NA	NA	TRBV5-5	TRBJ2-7	CASSLGGGAGEQYF	TGTGCCAGCAGCTTGGGTGGGGGCGCTGGGGAGCAGTACTTC
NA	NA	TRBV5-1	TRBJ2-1	CASSLVAEQFF	TGCGCCAGCAGCTTGGTAGCGGAGCAGTTCTTC
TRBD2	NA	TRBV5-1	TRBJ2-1	CASSPQMTSGRAMLFF	TGCGCCAGCAGCCCCCAAATGACTAGCGGGAGGGCCATGTTGTTCTTC
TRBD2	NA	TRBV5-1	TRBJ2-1	CASSSTARTRTYNEQFF	TGCGCCAGCAGCTCAACCGCTCGGACTAGGACCTACAATGAGCAGTTCTTC
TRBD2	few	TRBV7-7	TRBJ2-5	CASSLATSGDTQYF	TGTGCTAGCAGCTTAGCGACTAGCGGGGACACCCAGTACTTC
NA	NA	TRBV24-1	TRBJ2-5	CATSEQGETQYF	TGTGCCACCAGTGAGCAGGGTGAGACCCAGTACTTC
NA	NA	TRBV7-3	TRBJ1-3	CASSASGSGNTIYF	TGTGCCAGCAGTGCGTCGGGCTCTGGAAACACCATATATTTT